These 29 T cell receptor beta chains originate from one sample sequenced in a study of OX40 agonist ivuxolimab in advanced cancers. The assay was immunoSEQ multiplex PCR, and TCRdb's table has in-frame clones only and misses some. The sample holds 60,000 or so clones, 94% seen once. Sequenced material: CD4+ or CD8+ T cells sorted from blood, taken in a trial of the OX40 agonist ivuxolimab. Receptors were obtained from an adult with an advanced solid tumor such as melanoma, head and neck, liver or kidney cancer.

CDR3 sequence (DNA): TGTGCCAGCAGCTTAGTGGGCGGGAGAAGCTCCTACAATGAGCAGTTCTTC. Protein: CASSLVGGRSSYNEQFF. This chain connects TRBV11-3 to TRBJ2-1; 7 bases are a match to TRBD2. This CDR3 has 17 amino acids. Trimming took 1 base from V and 0 from J; bases not matched to a gene: 6. Germline V gene lookup returns CDR1 SGHNT and CDR2 YENEEA.

In DNA, the CDR3 is TGTGCCAGCAGTTACGTAGGAAGCGGGGAGCTGTTTTTT. Encoded protein: CASSYVGSGELFF. The chain combines TRBV6-5 with TRBJ2-2; D uncertain. In germline, CDR1 is MNHEY, CDR2 SVGAGI. This CDR3 spans 13 amino acids. V was shortened by 2 bases and J by 7 bases, with 8 bases between the two germline ends.

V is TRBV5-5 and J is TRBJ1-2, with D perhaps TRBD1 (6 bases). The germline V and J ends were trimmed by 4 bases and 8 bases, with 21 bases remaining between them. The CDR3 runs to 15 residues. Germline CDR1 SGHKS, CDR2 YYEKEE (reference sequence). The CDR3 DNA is TGTGCCAGCAGCCCGCTTGGGAGGGGGACCATGGGCTACACCTTC. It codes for CASSPLGRGTMGYTF. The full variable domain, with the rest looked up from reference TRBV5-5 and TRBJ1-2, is DAGVTQSPTHLIKTRGQQVTLRCSPISGHKSVSWYQQVLGQGPQFIFQYYEKEERGRGNFPDRFSARQFPNYSSELNVNALLLGDSALYLCASSPLGRGTMGYTFGSGTRLTVV.

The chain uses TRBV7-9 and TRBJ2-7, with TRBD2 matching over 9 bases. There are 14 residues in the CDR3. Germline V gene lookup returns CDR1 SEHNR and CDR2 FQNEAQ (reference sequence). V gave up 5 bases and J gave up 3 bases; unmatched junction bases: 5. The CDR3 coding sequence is TGTGCCAGCAGCACCCTAGCGGGGCGCTACGAGCAGTACTTC. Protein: CASSTLAGRYEQYF.

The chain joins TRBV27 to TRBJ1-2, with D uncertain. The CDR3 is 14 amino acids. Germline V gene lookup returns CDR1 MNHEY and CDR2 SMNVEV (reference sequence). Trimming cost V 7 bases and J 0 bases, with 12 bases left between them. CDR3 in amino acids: CASKWTGTNYGYTF. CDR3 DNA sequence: TGTGCCAGCAAGTGGACGGGAACTAACTATGGCTACACCTTC.

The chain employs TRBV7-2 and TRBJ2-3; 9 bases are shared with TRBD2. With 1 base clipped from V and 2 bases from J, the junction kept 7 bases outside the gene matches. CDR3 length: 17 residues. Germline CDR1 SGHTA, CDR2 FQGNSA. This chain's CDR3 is CASSLVVLAGNTDTQYF. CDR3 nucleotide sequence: TGTGCCAGCAGCTTAGTAGTCCTAGCGGGAAACACAGATACGCAGTATTTT.

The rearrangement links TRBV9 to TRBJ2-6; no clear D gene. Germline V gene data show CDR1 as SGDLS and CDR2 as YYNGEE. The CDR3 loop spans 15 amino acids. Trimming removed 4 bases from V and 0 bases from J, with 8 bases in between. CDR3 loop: CASSPSGSGANVLTF. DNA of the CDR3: TGTGCCAGCAGCCCCAGTGGCTCTGGGGCCAACGTCCTGACTTTC.

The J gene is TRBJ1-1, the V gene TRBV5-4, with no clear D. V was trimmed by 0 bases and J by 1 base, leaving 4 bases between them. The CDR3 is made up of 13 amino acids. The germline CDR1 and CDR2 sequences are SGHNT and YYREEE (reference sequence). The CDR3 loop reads CASSLEANTEAFF. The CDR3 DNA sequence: TGTGCCAGCAGCTTGGAGGCGAACACTGAAGCTTTCTTT.

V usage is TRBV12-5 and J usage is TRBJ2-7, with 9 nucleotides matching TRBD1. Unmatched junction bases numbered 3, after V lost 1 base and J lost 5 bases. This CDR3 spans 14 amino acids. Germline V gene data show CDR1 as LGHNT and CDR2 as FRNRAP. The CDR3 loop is CASGLGDRAHEQYF. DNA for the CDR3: TGTGCTAGTGGTTTGGGGGACAGGGCCCACGAGCAGTACTTC. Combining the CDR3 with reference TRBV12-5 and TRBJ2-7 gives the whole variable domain DARVTQTPRHKVTEMGQEVTMRCQPILGHNTVFWYRQTMMQGLELLAYFRNRAPLDDSGMPKDRFSAEMPDATLATLKIQPSEPRDSAVYFCASGLGDRAHEQYFGPGTRLTVT.

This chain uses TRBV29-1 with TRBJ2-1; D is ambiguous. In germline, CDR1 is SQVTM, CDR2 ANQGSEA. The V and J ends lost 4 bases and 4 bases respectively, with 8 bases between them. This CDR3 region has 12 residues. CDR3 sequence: CSVVYSYNEQFF. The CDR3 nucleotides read TGCAGCGTTGTATATTCTTACAATGAGCAGTTCTTC.

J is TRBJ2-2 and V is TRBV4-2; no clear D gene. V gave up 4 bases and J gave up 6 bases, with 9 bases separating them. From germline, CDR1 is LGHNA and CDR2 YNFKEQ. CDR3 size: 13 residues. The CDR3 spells CASSLGDAGELFF. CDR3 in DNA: TGTGCCAGCAGCCTAGGTGATGCCGGGGAGCTGTTTTTT.

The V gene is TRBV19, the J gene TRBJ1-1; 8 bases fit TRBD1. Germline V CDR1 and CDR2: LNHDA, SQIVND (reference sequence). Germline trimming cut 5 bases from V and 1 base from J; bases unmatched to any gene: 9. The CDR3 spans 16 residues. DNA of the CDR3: TGTGCCAGTAGTCCCGGGACAGGTGAGGCGAACACTGAAGCTTTCTTT. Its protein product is CASSPGTGEANTEAFF.

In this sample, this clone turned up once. CDR3 sequence reads: CASSVDSQETQYF. In DNA, the CDR3 is TGTGCCAGCAGCGTAGATAGCCAAGAGACCCAGTACTTC. The chain employs TRBV9 and TRBJ2-5; D not certain. The CDR3 length is 13 residues. With 0 bases removed from V and 1 base from J, the gap between germline ends came to 4 bases. Per the germline V gene, CDR1 is SGDLS and CDR2 is YYNGEE.

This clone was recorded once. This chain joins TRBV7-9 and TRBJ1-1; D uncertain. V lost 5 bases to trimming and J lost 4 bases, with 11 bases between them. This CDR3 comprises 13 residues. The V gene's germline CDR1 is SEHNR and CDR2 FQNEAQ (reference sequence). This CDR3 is CASSPSRTTEAFF. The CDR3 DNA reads TGTGCCAGCAGCCCTTCCCGTACCACTGAAGCTTTCTTT.

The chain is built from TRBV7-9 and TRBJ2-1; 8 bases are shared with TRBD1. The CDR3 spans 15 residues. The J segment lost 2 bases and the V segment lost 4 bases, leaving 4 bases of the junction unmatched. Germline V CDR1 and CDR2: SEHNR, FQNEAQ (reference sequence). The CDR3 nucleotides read TGTGCCAGCAGCTCAGGGACAGGACCCTACAATGAGCAGTTCTTC. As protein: CASSSGTGPYNEQFF.

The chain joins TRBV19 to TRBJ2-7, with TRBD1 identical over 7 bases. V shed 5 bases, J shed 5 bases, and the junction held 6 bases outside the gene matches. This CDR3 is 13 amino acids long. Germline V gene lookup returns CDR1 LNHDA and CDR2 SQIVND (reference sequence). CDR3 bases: TGTGCCAGTAGTGCCGGGACAGTCCACGAGCAGTACTTC. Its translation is CASSAGTVHEQYF.

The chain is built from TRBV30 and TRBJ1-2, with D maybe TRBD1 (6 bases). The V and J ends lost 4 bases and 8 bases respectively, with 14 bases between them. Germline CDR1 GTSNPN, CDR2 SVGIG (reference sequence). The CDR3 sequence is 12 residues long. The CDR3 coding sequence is TGTGCCTGGACCGAACAGGGCTTGGGCTACACCTTC. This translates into CAWTEQGLGYTF.

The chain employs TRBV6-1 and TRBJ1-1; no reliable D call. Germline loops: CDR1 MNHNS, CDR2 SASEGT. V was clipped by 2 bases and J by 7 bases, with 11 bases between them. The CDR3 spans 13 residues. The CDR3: CASSEPRSGEAFF. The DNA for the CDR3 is TGTGCCAGCAGTGAACCCCGGAGTGGTGAAGCTTTCTTT.

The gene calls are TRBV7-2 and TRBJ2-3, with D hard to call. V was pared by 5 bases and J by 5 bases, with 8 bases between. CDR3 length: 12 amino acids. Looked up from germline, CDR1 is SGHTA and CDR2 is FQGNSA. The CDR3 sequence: CASSLWEDTQYF. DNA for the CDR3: TGTGCCAGCAGCCTCTGGGAAGATACGCAGTATTTT. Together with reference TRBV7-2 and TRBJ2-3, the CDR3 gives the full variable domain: GAGVSQSPSNKVTEKGKDVELRCDPISGHTALYWYRQSLGQGLEFLIYFQGNSAPDKSGLPSDRFSAERTGGSVSTLTIQRTQQEDSAVYLCASSLWEDTQYFGPGTRLTVL.

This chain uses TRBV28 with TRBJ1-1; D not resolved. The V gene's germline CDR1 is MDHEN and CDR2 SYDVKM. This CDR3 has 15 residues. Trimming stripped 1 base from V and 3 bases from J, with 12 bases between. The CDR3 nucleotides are TGTGCCAGCAGTTTATCAGGAGGCGGGGACACTGAAGCTTTCTTT. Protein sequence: CASSLSGGGDTEAFF.

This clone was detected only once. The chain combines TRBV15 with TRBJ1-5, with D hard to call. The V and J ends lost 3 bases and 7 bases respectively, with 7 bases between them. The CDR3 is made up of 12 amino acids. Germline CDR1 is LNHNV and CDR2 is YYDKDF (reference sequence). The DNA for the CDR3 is TGTGCCACCAGCAGCTTTGCCCAGCCCCAGCATTTT. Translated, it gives CATSSFAQPQHF.

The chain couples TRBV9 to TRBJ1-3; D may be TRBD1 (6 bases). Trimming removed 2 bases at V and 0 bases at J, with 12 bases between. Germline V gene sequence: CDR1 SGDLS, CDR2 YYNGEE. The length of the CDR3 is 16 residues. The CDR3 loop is CASSVTGPVSGNTIYF. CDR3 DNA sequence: TGTGCCAGCAGCGTGACAGGCCCGGTCTCTGGAAACACCATATATTTT.

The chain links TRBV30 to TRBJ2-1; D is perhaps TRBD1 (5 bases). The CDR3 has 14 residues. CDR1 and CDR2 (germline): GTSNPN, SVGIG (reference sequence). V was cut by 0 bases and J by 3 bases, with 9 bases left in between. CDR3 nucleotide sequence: TGTGCCTGGAGTGTCGGTCAGGGCTACAATGAGCAGTTCTTC. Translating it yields CAWSVGQGYNEQFF. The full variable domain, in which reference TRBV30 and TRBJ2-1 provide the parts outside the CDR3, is SQTIHQWPATLVQPVGSPLSLECTVEGTSNPNLYWYRQAAGRGLQLLFYSVGIGQISSEVPQNLSASRPQDRQFILSSKKLLLSDSGFYLCAWSVGQGYNEQFFGPGTRLTVL.

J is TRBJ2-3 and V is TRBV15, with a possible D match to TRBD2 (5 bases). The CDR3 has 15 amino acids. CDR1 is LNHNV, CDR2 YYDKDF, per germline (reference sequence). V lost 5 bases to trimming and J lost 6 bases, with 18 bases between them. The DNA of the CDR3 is TGTGCCACCAGCCAGGCGGGCGGGTCTCTGGATACGCAGTATTTT. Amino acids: CATSQAGGSLDTQYF.

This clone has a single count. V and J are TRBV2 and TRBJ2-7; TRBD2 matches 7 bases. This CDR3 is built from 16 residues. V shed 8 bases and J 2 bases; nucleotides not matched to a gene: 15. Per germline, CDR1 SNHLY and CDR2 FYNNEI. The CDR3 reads CASCVVSLAKAYEQYF. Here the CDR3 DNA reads TGTGCCAGCTGCGTCGTGTCACTAGCGAAGGCCTACGAGCAGTACTTC.

CDR3 loop: CASSLTGGHHEQYF. The CDR3 DNA sequence: TGTGCCAGCAGCTTAACTGGGGGACACCACGAGCAGTACTTC. V and J are TRBV11-2 and TRBJ2-7; TRBD1 might be the D (6 bases). The CDR3 has 14 residues. Trimming stripped 2 bases from V and 5 bases from J, with 13 bases between. Germline CDR1 reads SGHAT; CDR2 reads FQNNGV. Full variable domain (remainder filled in from reference TRBV11-2 and TRBJ2-7): EAGVAQSPRYKIIEKRQSVAFWCNPISGHATLYWYQQILGQGPKLLIQFQNNGVVDDSQLPKDRFSAERLKGVDSTLKIQPAKLEDSAVYLCASSLTGGHHEQYFGPGTRLTVT.

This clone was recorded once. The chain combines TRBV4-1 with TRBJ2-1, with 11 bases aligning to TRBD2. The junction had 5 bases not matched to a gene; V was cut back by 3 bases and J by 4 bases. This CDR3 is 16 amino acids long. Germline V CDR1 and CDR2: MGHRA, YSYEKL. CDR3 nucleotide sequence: TGCGCCAGCAGCCACCCCGGGACTAGCGGTTACAATGAGCAGTTCTTC. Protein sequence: CASSHPGTSGYNEQFF.

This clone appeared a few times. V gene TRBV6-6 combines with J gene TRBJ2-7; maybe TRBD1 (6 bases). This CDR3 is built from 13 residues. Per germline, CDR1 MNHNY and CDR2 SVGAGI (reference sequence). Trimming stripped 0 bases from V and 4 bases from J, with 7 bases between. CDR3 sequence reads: CASSYSQGYEQYF. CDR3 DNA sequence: TGTGCCAGCAGTTACTCACAGGGTTACGAGCAGTACTTC.

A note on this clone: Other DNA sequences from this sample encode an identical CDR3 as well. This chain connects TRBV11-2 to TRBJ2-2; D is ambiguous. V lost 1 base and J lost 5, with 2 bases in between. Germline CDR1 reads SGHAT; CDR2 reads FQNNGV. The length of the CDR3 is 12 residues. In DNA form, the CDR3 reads TGTGCCAGCAGCTTAGGAACCGGGGAGCTGTTTTTT. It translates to CASSLGTGELFF. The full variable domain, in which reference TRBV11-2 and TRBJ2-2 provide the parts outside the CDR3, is EAGVAQSPRYKIIEKRQSVAFWCNPISGHATLYWYQQILGQGPKLLIQFQNNGVVDDSQLPKDRFSAERLKGVDSTLKIQPAKLEDSAVYLCASSLGTGELFFGEGSRLTVL.